The clone carrying this T cell receptor beta chain occurred a few times. Sequence at one end of the junction differs from germline and may be a read error. This sample is drawn from a study of tumor-infiltrating lymphocytes in primary liver carcinoma. The study co-extracted DNA and RNA from roughly 20-30 mg of unsorted bulk tissue. The CDR3 totals 19 residues. Germline CDR1 SGHAT, CDR2 FQDESV (reference sequence). The investigators made TCR beta cDNA from approximately 500 ng total RNA, using a constant-region primer. Three nested multiplex PCR rounds, a slightly modified ARM-PCR method, built the TCR beta libraries. Primers for the first two PCR rounds were TRBV1-TRBV30 forward primers and a C-beta reverse primer (approximately 10 cycles per round). Each CDR3 protein gets one entry after TCRdb re-called the multiplex PCR reads with MiXCR. The table has 60,000 or so distinct CDR3 sequences, about three quarters seen once; the top ten hold roughly 60%.

The gene calls are TRBV11-1 and TRBJ2-5, with TRBD2 as a possible D gene (6 bases). The sequence was collected from a man aged 35 to 55 with primary liver carcinoma and hepatitis B virus infection. Sequencing used liver tumor tissue from sampling region 2. Described subset: tumor region T2, inferior pole. The CDR3 DNA reads as TGTGCCAGCAGCCCGCCCCCGGAGGTCAGGGAGGACTTCCAAGAGACTCAGTACTTC. Protein sequence: CASSPPPEVREDFQETQYF. The full variable domain, rest sourced from reference TRBV11-1 and TRBJ2-5, is EAEVAQSPRYKITEKSQAVAFWCDPISGHATLYWYRQILGQGPELLVQFQDESVVDDSQLPKDRFSAERLKGVDSTLKIQPAELGDSAMYLCASSPPPEVREDFQETQYFGPGTRLLVL.